Listed below are T cell receptor beta chains from one sample, sequenced in a study of CD8 T cells in Susac syndrome. In TCRdb, the immunoSEQ multiplex PCR reads were re-called with MiXCR into one record per CDR3 protein. The sample shows 240,000 or so distinct CDR3 sequences, 90% to 97% of them seen only once. Sequencing input: CD4+ T cells from PBMCs. These receptors all come from a human donor with Susac syndrome. Both conserved end residues are part of each CDR3. Fields, in order: D gene, CDR3 length, clone size, V gene, J gene, CDR3 DNA, CDR3 protein. The D gene is left open where the match is weak. A row's size may be missing; if present it is once, few, many or a size class.

D: NA; length: 14; size: NA; V: TRBV20-1; J: TRBJ1-5; DNA: TGCAGTGCTAGCCCGACTCGGGGCAATCAGCCCCAGCATTTT; CDR3: CSASPTRGNQPQHF
D: TRBD2; length: 12; size: NA; V: TRBV6-6; J: TRBJ2-7; DNA: TGTGCCGCGGGGGCGGGGGGCTACGAGCAGTACTTC; CDR3: CAAGAGGYEQYF
D: NA; length: 15; size: NA; V: TRBV20-1; J: TRBJ2-2; DNA: TGCAGTGCCGCCGCTTTTCGGGCCGGACCCGGGGAGCTGTTTTTT; CDR3: CSAAAFRAGPGELFF
D: NA; length: 17; size: NA; V: TRBV5-4; J: TRBJ1-1; DNA: TGTGCCAGCAGCCTCGGATCCGGGACTGGGGTAAACACTGAAGCTTTCTTT; CDR3: CASSLGSGTGVNTEAFF
D: TRBD1; length: 18; size: once; V: TRBV20-1; J: TRBJ2-6; DNA: TGCAGTGCTACCCTGAGGGGGACAGTGAGCTCTGGGGCCAACGTCCTGACTTTC; CDR3: CSATLRGTVSSGANVLTF
D: NA; length: 16; size: NA; V: TRBV12-3/TRBV12-4; J: TRBJ1-5; DNA: TGTGCCAGCAGTTTCATATCAGGGGCTAACAATCAGCCCCAGCATTTT; CDR3: CASSFISGANNQPQHF
D: NA; length: 14; size: NA; V: TRBV15; J: TRBJ2-7; DNA: TGTGCCACCAGCAGAGACACAGGGACCTACGAGCAGTACTTC; CDR3: CATSRDTGTYEQYF
D: NA; length: 8; size: NA; V: TRBV27; J: TRBJ1-5; DNA: TGTGCCACCCAGCCCCAGCATTTT; CDR3: CATQPQHF
D: NA; length: 11; size: NA; V: TRBV29-1; J: TRBJ1-1; DNA: TGCAGCGTTCTAAGCTACACTGAAGCTTTCTTT; CDR3: CSVLSYTEAFF
D: NA; length: 17; size: NA; V: TRBV18; J: TRBJ1-5; DNA: TGTGCCAGCTCACACGGGAGTAGCCGCCTTGCCGATCAGCCCCAGCATTTT; CDR3: CASSHGSSRLADQPQHF
D: NA; length: 13; size: NA; V: TRBV29-1; J: TRBJ2-7; DNA: TGCAGCGTTGGGACACCACGAGCCTACGAGCAGTACTTC; CDR3: CSVGTPRAYEQYF
D: NA; length: 13; size: NA; V: TRBV30; J: TRBJ2-5; DNA: TGTGCCTGGAGTTTAGGGGCGAAAGAGACCCAGTACTTC; CDR3: CAWSLGAKETQYF
D: NA; length: 15; size: NA; V: TRBV20-1; J: TRBJ2-1; DNA: TGCAGCGCCGTGCGGGACCCGAGCTCCTACAATGAGCAGTTCTTC; CDR3: CSAVRDPSSYNEQFF
D: NA; length: 14; size: NA; V: TRBV9; J: TRBJ1-2; DNA: TGTGCCAGCAGCGTAGTTGGAGTTTCCTATGGCTACACCTTC; CDR3: CASSVVGVSYGYTF
D: NA; length: 14; size: NA; V: TRBV29-1; J: TRBJ2-2; DNA: TGCAGCGTTGGAGTCGGCGTGGACACCGGGGAGCTGTTTTTT; CDR3: CSVGVGVDTGELFF
D: TRBD2; length: 13; size: NA; V: TRBV7-9; J: TRBJ2-4; DNA: TGTGCCAGCAGCCAGGGACTAGCGGACCGTCAGTACTTC; CDR3: CASSQGLADRQYF
D: NA; length: 15; size: NA; V: TRBV11-2; J: TRBJ1-1; DNA: TGTGCCAGCAGTCCCCCGGGGGGCAGATGGACTGAAGCTTTCTTT; CDR3: CASSPPGGRWTEAFF
D: TRBD1; length: 13; size: NA; V: TRBV18; J: TRBJ2-1; DNA: TGTGCCAGCTCACCGGGACAGTCCAATGAGCAGTTCTTC; CDR3: CASSPGQSNEQFF
D: NA; length: 14; size: NA; V: TRBV25-1; J: TRBJ1-4; DNA: TGTGCCAGCAGTTCCTTTGGACAGATTGAAAAACTGTTTTTT; CDR3: CASSSFGQIEKLFF
D: NA; length: 14; size: NA; V: TRBV4-2; J: TRBJ1-2; DNA: TGTGCCAGCAGTCCCCCGGGACGGCGAGGTAGCTACACCTTC; CDR3: CASSPPGRRGSYTF
D: NA; length: 16; size: NA; V: TRBV5-1; J: TRBJ2-4; DNA: TGCGCCAGCAGCTCCTGGACAGATGCGACCAAAAACATTCAGTACTTC; CDR3: CASSSWTDATKNIQYF
D: NA; length: 14; size: NA; V: TRBV6-5; J: TRBJ1-2; DNA: TGTGCCAGCAGTTCCGCGAGGACTAACTATGGCTACACCTTC; CDR3: CASSSARTNYGYTF
D: NA; length: 14; size: NA; V: TRBV5-1; J: TRBJ2-5; DNA: TGCGCCAGCAGTCAAGGGTATGCGTGGGAGACCCAGTACTTC; CDR3: CASSQGYAWETQYF
D: NA; length: 16; size: NA; V: TRBV24-1; J: TRBJ2-5; DNA: TGTGCCACCAGTGGAAATCGTGGGAACAACCAAGAGACCCAGTACTTC; CDR3: CATSGNRGNNQETQYF
D: NA; length: 16; size: NA; V: TRBV20-1; J: TRBJ2-7; DNA: TGCAGTATCGTGGGGGGTGGTCCCTCTAAAACCTACGAGCAGTACTTC; CDR3: CSIVGGGPSKTYEQYF
D: NA; length: 14; size: NA; V: TRBV20-1; J: TRBJ2-7; DNA: TGCAGTGCTAGAGCCAGGGGCGGGGGCTACGAGCAGTACTTC; CDR3: CSARARGGGYEQYF
D: NA; length: 13; size: NA; V: TRBV20-1; J: TRBJ2-1; DNA: TGCAGTGCCGCCCCCAGCCCCAGGAGTGAGCAGTTCTTC; CDR3: CSAAPSPRSEQFF
D: TRBD1; length: 15; size: NA; V: TRBV28; J: TRBJ2-1; DNA: TGTGCCAGCAGTTCCCGGGACAGGGGATACAATGAGCAGTTCTTC; CDR3: CASSSRDRGYNEQFF